This T cell receptor (beta chain) derives from a study of cytomegalovirus exposure and HLA in healthy donors. Study in general: The study placed roughly four fifths of its 350 to 400 genotyped donors in the Caucasian-associated ancestry cluster. The study, taken as a whole, reports: Beyond CMV serostatus, there was no information to go on about immune exposure. TCR beta sequences numbering some 17,000 were associated with HLA alleles at 0.05 false discovery rate in a later analysis.

On this clone: The antigen is unknown.

Trimming removed 6 bases from V and 6 bases from J; junction bases left unmatched: 13. CDR3 length equals 16 residues. Germline CDR1 is SGHTA and CDR2 is FQGTGA. The PCR had 60 Vbeta and 13 Jbeta primers. In the study's own analysis: Roughly 11 million of the approximately 80 million unique TCR beta chains counted in a later analysis were shared. This table comes from immunoSEQ multiplex PCR, and its TCRdb copy is limited to in-frame clones, with some not included. V and J calls plus clone size are reproduced from that table; the DNA served to infer D and trimming. Among some 98,000 clones, approximately 77% were seen once, and the ten largest hold 7.7%.

The sequence was obtained from a female donor in good health and CMV-seronegative. The chain combines TRBV7-3 with TRBJ2-1, with 8 bases identical to TRBD1. Sequenced: PBMCs. The CDR3 DNA reads TGTGCCAGCAGTCCAATATGGACAGGGTTTTTCAATGAGCAGTTCTTC. It encodes CASSPIWTGFFNEQFF.